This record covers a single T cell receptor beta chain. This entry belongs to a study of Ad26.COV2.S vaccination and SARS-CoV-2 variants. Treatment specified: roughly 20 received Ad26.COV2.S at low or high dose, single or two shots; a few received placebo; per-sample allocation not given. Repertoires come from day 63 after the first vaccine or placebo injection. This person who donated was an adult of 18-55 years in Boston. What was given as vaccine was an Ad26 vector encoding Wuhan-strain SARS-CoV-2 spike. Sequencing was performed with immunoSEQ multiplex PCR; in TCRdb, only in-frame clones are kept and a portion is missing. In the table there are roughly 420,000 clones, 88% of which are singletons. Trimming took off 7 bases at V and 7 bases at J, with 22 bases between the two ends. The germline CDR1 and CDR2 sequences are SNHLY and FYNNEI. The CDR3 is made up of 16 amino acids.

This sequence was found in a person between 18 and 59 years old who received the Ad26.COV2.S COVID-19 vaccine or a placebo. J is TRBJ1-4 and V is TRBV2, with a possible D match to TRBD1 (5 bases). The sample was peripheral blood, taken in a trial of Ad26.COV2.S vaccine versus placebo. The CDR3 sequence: CASTAMGSGWAEKLFF. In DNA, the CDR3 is TGTGCCAGCACCGCCATGGGGTCAGGGTGGGCTGAAAAACTGTTTTTT.